The entry that follows covers one T cell receptor beta chain sequence. Sequenced by immunoSEQ multiplex PCR; TCRdb stores in-frame clones only, minus some. The sample records under 140,000 clones, 81% being singletons. The data were taken from a study of T cell responses to AZD1222 COVID-19 vaccine. The sample consisted of peripheral blood, taken on day 0 of AZD1222 vaccination. This clonotype was obtained from an adult in good health.

The CDR3 DNA reads as TGCGCCAGCAGCTTGGCCCGCACGACTAGAGACACTAGCACAGATACGCAGTATTTT. It specifies CASSLARTTRDTSTDTQYF. This chain joins TRBV5-1 and TRBJ2-3, with D perhaps matching TRBD2 (6 bases). This CDR3 contains 19 residues. Trimming removed 0 bases from V and 0 bases from J, with 20 bases in between. Germline V gene data show CDR1 as SGHRS and CDR2 as YFSETQ.